This T cell receptor beta chain was recorded in a study of blood T cell repertoires in COVID-19 (dated by TCRdb to 2018 to 2020). General notes on the study: Samples from collaborators originated in the United States, Italy and Spain and spanned both the acute and convalescent phases of COVID-19. The prospective study material was composed of cDNA or gDNA derived from T cells, B-cell-depleted T cells, or PBMCs. Subjects who had been exposed to COVID-19, were actively infected with it, or had recovered from it provided the deeply sampled blood TCRbeta repertoires that made up the dataset. A freely available public database, intended as a resource for researchers studying the immune response to SARS-CoV-2, is where the repertoires were released. The samples were drawn from the first 160 participants of the ongoing ImmuneRACE study and from some 1,300 subjects provided by 6 global collaborators. Sample metadata almost always included a de-identified subject ID, COVID-19 status, age in years and sex. Where HLA class I and class II types were available, the types were taken from metadata supplied by the sample provider, not from assay-based typing. Beyond this particular receptor, the publication reports: How much clinical and demographic metadata was included differed by source and by participant, and the metadata was provided uncurated.

V has 1 base trimmed and J has 5 bases trimmed; junction bases matching no gene number 8. CDR1 and CDR2 are drawn from the germline V gene (reference sequence): LGHDT, YNNKEL. The CDR3 covers 15 residues, taking in both the cysteine and the phenylalanine. Only the CDR3 region is kept as DNA, spanning 45 bases read in frame from base 1. The immunoSEQ Assay, a bias-controlled multiplex PCR, was used to amplify TCRbeta CDR3 regions from genomic DNA. In the source study's methods: Nucleated cell counts per sample were estimated from amplification of reference gene primers within the assay. To quantify the absolute abundance of each unique TCRbeta CDR3 rearrangement, sequence reads were collapsed and filtered. For each sample, productive Simpson clonality was calculated as the square root of Simpson's diversity index over productive rearrangements. TCRdb carries this immuneACCESS record with in-frame sequences only. Its versions omit some clonotypes, under half of them owing to an unresolved V gene in the studies checked, with the rest unexplained. V and J calls and clone size are as listed in that table; D and trimming were resolved from the DNA. The sample table records about 180,000 clones; more than 75% of these occur just once. In total, the top ten clones hold 2% to 3% of the sample.

Each collaborating institution followed its own protocols to collect whole blood in K2EDTA tubes. For TCRbeta analysis, collaborators shipped samples as frozen whole blood, isolated PBMCs, or DNA extracted from either of those sample types. A note on this clone: The antigen this receptor binds is unknown. No clone much larger than this one lies a single base away; base qualities are absent.

The chain was built from TRBV3-1 (or the pseudogene TRBV3-2) and TRBJ2-7; 7 of the junction bases match TRBD1. This TCR was sampled from a man in his forties with active or convalescent COVID-19. The sequenced material came from peripheral blood. The CDR3 here reads CASSQAGTVVHEQYF. The nucleotide sequence reads as follows: TGTGCCAGCAGCCAAGCGGGGACAGTGGTACACGAGCAGTACTTC.